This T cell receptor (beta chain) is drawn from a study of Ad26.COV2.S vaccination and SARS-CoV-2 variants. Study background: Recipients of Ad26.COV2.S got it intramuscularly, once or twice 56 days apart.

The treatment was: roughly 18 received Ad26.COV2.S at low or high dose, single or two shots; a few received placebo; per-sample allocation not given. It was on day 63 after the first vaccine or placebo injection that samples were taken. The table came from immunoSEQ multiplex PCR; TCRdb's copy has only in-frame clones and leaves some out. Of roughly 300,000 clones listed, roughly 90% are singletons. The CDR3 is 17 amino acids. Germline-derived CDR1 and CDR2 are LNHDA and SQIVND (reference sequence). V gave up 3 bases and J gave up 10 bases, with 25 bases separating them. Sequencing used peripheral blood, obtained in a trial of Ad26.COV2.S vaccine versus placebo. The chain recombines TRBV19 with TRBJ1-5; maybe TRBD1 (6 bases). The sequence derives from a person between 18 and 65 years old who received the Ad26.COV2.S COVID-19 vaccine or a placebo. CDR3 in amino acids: CASSIGASDSRQRPQHF. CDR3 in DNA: TGTGCCAGTAGTATCGGAGCCTCGGACAGCCGTCAAAGACCCCAGCATTTT. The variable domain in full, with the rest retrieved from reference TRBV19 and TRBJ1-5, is DGGITQSPKYLFRKEGQNVTLSCEQNLNHDAMYWYRQDPGQGLRLIYYSQIVNDFQKGDIAEGYSVSREKKESFPLTVTSAQKNPTAFYLCASSIGASDSRQRPQHFGDGTRLSIL.